The 16 T cell receptor beta chains below come from one sample, sequenced in a study of blood T cell repertoires in COVID-19. Here immunoSEQ multiplex PCR was the method, and the copy in TCRdb shows in-frame clones only, minus some. The sample has about 100,000 clones, about 88% seen once; the top ten hold more than 2%. The specimen was peripheral blood. All receptors derive from a human donor in a cohort sampled during active COVID-19.

The V gene is TRBV21-1, the J gene TRBJ2-4; TRBD1, the D gene given by the table, was not confirmed from the DNA. TRBV21-1 is described as a pseudogene. CDR3 length: 15 residues. The CDR3 DNA follows: TGTGCCAGCAGCAACCCAGGTTCCCCACGGTACATTCAGTACTTC. It translates to CASSNPGSPRYIQYF.

This rearrangement joins TRBV28 to TRBJ1-4; maybe TRBD1 (5 bases). This CDR3 region has 14 residues. Per the germline V gene, CDR1 is MDHEN and CDR2 is SYDVKM. Between the trimmed V and J ends, which lost 3 bases and 8 bases, there was a span of 13 bases. DNA for the CDR3: TGTGCCAGCAGTTTTGCCCAGGGTTGGGAAAAACTGTTTTTT. Residues: CASSFAQGWEKLFF.

The V gene is TRBV7-9, the J gene TRBJ1-4, with D uncertain. This CDR3 contains 19 residues. V dropped 4 bases and J dropped 4 bases, with 25 bases sitting between them. CDR1 and CDR2 (germline): SEHNR, FQNEAQ (reference sequence). In DNA form, the CDR3 reads TGTGCCAGCAGCTATGTTTTCTCGTCTACGCTCGCGTTTAATGAAAAACTGTTTTTT. This codes for CASSYVFSSTLAFNEKLFF.

The gene calls are TRBV21-1 and TRBJ1-5. TRBV21-1 is a listed pseudogene. There are 11 residues in the CDR3. CDR3 loop: CASSTEEPQHF. The CDR3 DNA sequence: TGTGCCAGCAGCACGGAGGAGCCCCAGCATTTT.

The CDR3 sequence: CAWSRAGEETQYF. CDR3 nucleotides: TGTGCCTGGAGCCGCGCGGGGGAAGAGACCCAGTACTTC. J is TRBJ2-5 and V is TRBV30; 7 nucleotides line up with TRBD2. The V and J ends lost 3 bases and 3 bases, in that order; junction bases with no gene match: 4. CDR1 GTSNPN and CDR2 SVGIG come from the germline V gene (reference sequence). This CDR3 is built from 13 residues.

The rearrangement joins TRBV2 to TRBJ2-3; the match to TRBD2 covers 7 bases. Germline values: CDR1 SNHLY, CDR2 FYNNEI. V shed 7 bases, J shed 9 bases, and the junction held 10 bases outside the gene matches. The CDR3 has 13 residues. CDR3: CASTSERGGTQYF. CDR3 sequence (DNA): TGTGCCAGCACGTCGGAAAGGGGAGGGACGCAGTATTTT. Combining the CDR3 with reference TRBV2 and TRBJ2-3 gives the whole variable domain EPEVTQTPSHQVTQMGQEVILRCVPISNHLYFYWYRQILGQKVEFLVSFYNNEISEKSEIFDDQFSVERPDGSNFTLKIRSTKLEDSAMYFCASTSERGGTQYFGPGTRLTVL.

The rearrangement uses TRBV18 and TRBJ2-3, with 10 bases matching TRBD2. From germline, CDR1 is KGHSH and CDR2 LQKENI. The J segment lost 6 bases and the V segment lost 0 bases, leaving 6 bases of the junction unmatched. The CDR3 covers 16 residues. CDR3 bases: TGTGCCAGCTCACCACCAGCGGGGGGGCCCGCGGATACGCAGTATTTT. Amino acids: CASSPPAGGPADTQYF.

J is TRBJ2-1 and V is TRBV5-1; 8 bases align to TRBD2. The germline V gene encodes CDR1 SGHRS and CDR2 YFSETQ. The CDR3 contains 16 residues. Trimming removed 0 bases from V and 2 bases from J; junction bases left unmatched: 4. Here the CDR3 reads CASSLAGGGPYNEQFF. CDR3 sequence (DNA): TGCGCCAGCAGCTTGGCCGGCGGGGGGCCCTACAATGAGCAGTTCTTC.

The rearrangement uses TRBV28 and TRBJ1-2; D not resolved. Germline V gene sequence: CDR1 MDHEN, CDR2 SYDVKM. This CDR3 is 12 amino acids long. V gave up 4 bases and J gave up 1 base, with 4 bases separating them. The CDR3, as DNA: TGTGCCAGCAGTTCCTATAACTATGGCTACACCTTC. It is translated as CASSSYNYGYTF.

This chain links TRBV6-5 with TRBJ2-3, with 9 bases matching TRBD2. Germline V gene sequence: CDR1 MNHEY, CDR2 SVGAGI. The CDR3 consists of 15 residues. Trimming removed 7 bases from V and 4 bases from J; junction bases left unmatched: 9. In nucleotides, the CDR3 is TGTGCCAGCACCGAGCAGCGGGGGGCCCCAGATACGCAGTATTTT. Its protein product is CASTEQRGAPDTQYF.

The rearrangement joins TRBV4-1 to TRBJ2-3; D perhaps matches TRBD2 (7 bases). CDR1 and CDR2 from the germline V gene are MGHRA and YSYEKL. V was pared by 4 bases and J by 0 bases, with 14 bases between. This CDR3 contains 16 residues. The CDR3: CASSLLRGGSTDTQYF. DNA for the CDR3: TGCGCCAGCAGCCTACTGAGGGGGGGCAGCACAGATACGCAGTATTTT.

The rearrangement links TRBV11-2 to TRBJ1-5; TRBD1 is a possible D gene (5 bases). Trimming took 5 bases from V and 0 from J, leaving 8 bases between them. This CDR3 is built from 14 residues. Germline-derived CDR1 and CDR2 are SGHAT and FQNNGV. CDR3 in DNA: TGTGCCAGCAGCGCAGGGCTTAGCAATCAGCCCCAGCATTTT. Translation gives CASSAGLSNQPQHF. Supplemented by reference TRBV11-2 and TRBJ1-5, the full variable domain reads EAGVAQSPRYKIIEKRQSVAFWCNPISGHATLYWYQQILGQGPKLLIQFQNNGVVDDSQLPKDRFSAERLKGVDSTLKIQPAKLEDSAVYLCASSAGLSNQPQHFGDGTRLSIL.

The chain has TRBV11-2 and TRBJ2-7; 8 nucleotides line up with TRBD2. The CDR3 sequence is 16 residues long. The V segment lost 0 bases and the J segment 2 bases; nucleotides outside the gene matches: 6. Germline V gene sequence: CDR1 SGHAT, CDR2 FQNNGV. The CDR3 DNA follows: TGTGCCAGCAGCTTAGACGGGAGGGGGTACACCTACGAGCAGTACTTC. This translates into CASSLDGRGYTYEQYF.

This clone was seen a handful of times. The CDR3 bases are TGTGCCAGCAGTGAGGCAGGGGGCTCACGTGGCTACACCTTC. This gives the protein CASSEAGGSRGYTF. This chain links TRBV6-4 with TRBJ1-2; the match to TRBD1 covers 8 bases. The V segment lost 3 bases and the J segment 7 bases; nucleotides outside the gene matches: 7. Germline V gene sequence: CDR1 MRHNA, CDR2 SNTAGT. The CDR3 runs to 14 residues.

The gene calls are TRBV4-3 and TRBJ2-7, with D unresolved. CDR1 is LGHNA, CDR2 YSLEER, per germline. CDR3 length: 16 amino acids. Trimming shortened V by 3 bases and J by 4 bases, and 19 bases separated the two germline ends. CDR3 in DNA: TGCGCCAGCAGCCAGGAATGGATGATAGGAGCGTACGAGCAGTACTTC. Residues: CASSQEWMIGAYEQYF.

The chain uses TRBV13 and TRBJ1-2; no clear D. Trimming took 5 bases from V and 5 from J, leaving 18 bases between them. The CDR3 runs 15 residues. Germline V lookup: CDR1 PRHDT, CDR2 FYEKMQ (reference sequence). In DNA, the CDR3 is TGTGCCAGCAGCCCCTATAATCTCGGAGCATATGGCTACACCTTC. This translates into CASSPYNLGAYGYTF.